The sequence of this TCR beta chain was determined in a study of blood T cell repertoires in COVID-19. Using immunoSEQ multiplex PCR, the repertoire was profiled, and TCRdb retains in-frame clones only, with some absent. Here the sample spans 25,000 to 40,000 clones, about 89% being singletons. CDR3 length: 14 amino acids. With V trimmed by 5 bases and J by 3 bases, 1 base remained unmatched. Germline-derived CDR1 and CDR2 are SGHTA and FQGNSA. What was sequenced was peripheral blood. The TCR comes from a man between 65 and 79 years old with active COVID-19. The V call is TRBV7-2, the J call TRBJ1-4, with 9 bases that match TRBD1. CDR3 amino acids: CASSRDRANEKLFF. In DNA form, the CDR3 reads TGTGCCAGCAGCCGGGACAGGGCTAATGAAAAACTGTTTTTT.